This T cell receptor beta chain was identified in a study of blood T cells in healthy people across ages. Whole-study findings and limits: Expanded clonotype changes were possibly confounded by unknown donor CMV status.

A second roughly 6 to 12 cycle PCR used barcoded and J-beta primers. TCRdb redid the calling of the 5' RACE reads with MiXCR, one entry per CDR3 protein. This sample yields roughly 1.6 million distinct CDR3 sequences, of which about 35% are seen a single time; about 11% belongs to the top ten. Per the germline V gene, CDR1 is SQVTM and CDR2 is ANQGSEA. Trimming stripped 1 base from V and 5 bases from J, with 11 bases between. This CDR3 comprises 13 residues. Collection of ten milliliters of peripheral blood was performed for each donor. This clonotype was seen many times. Its antigen is as yet unknown.

J is TRBJ2-5 and V is TRBV29-1; D gene unclear. The sequence was collected from a young woman in good health. The sequenced sample was blood. In nucleotides, the CDR3 is TGCAGCGTTGAAGTCCGAGGACCGGAGACCCAGTACTTC. It is translated as CSVEVRGPETQYF.